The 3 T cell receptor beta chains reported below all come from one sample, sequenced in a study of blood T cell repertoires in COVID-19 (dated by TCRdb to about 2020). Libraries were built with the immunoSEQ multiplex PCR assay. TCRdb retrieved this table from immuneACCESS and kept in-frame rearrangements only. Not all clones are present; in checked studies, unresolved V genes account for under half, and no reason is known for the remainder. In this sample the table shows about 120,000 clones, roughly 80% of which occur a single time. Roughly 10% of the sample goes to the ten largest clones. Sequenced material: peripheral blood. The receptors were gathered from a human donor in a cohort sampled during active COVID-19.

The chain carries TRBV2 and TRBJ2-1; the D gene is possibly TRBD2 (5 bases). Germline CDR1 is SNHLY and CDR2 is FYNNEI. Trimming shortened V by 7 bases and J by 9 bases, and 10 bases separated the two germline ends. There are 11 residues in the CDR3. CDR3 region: CASTLVGEQFF. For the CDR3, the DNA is TGTGCCAGCACACTAGTGGGTGAGCAGTTCTTC.

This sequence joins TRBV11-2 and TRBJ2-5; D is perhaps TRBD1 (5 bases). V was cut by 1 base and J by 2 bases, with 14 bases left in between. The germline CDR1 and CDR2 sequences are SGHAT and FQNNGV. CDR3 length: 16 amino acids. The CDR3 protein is CASSLVPQGKQETQYF. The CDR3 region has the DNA TGTGCCAGCAGCTTAGTACCCCAGGGAAAACAAGAGACCCAGTACTTC.

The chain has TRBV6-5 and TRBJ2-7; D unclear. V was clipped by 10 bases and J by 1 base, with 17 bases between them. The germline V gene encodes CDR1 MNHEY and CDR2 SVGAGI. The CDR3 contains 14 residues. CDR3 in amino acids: CATIGQRRSYEQYF. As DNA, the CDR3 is TGTGCCACCATTGGCCAGCGTCGTTCCTACGAGCAGTACTTC.